This T cell receptor (beta chain) was recorded in a study of cytomegalovirus exposure and HLA in healthy donors. From germline, CDR1 is GTSNPN and CDR2 SVGIG (reference sequence). V gave up 3 bases and J gave up 0 bases; unmatched junction bases: 4. This CDR3 contains 14 residues. PCR employed 60 Vbeta and 13 Jbeta primers. TCRdb keeps only in-frame clones here, not all; method: immunoSEQ multiplex PCR. The sample consists of about 160,000 clones, around 81% of them appearing once. The material sequenced was PBMCs. This sequence joins TRBV30 and TRBJ1-2; 7 bases align to TRBD1. This sequence originates from a woman aged 50 to 65 in good health and CMV-seronegative. The CDR3 DNA follows: TGTGCCTGGAGCCTGGACAGGACTAACTATGGCTACACCTTC. Protein product: CAWSLDRTNYGYTF. The full variable domain, rest sourced from reference TRBV30 and TRBJ1-2, is SQTIHQWPATLVQPVGSPLSLECTVEGTSNPNLYWYRQAAGRGLQLLFYSVGIGQISSEVPQNLSASRPQDRQFILSSKKLLLSDSGFYLCAWSLDRTNYGYTFGSGTRLTVV.